This T cell receptor beta chain stems from a study of cytomegalovirus exposure and HLA in healthy donors (TCRdb year 2017). Study-wide context: An earlier analysis of approximately 590 of the donors reported approximately 290 Gb of sequence data and some 120 million unique TCR beta sequences from about 179 million T cells. About 310 gigabases of sequencing data and approximately 85 million unique TCR sequences were included in an early release covering under 650 HLA-typed donors. Among the approximately 400 genotyped donors, approximately 82% belonged to the genetic ancestry cluster associated with self-reported Caucasian donors. The study aimed to test whether cataloging public T cell receptors could reveal signatures of past pathogen exposure. Using immunosequencing, the study profiled T cell repertoires from roughly 650 subjects and related those repertoires to cytomegalovirus serostatus. Along with the roughly 700-subject first cohort, a separate validation cohort of over a hundred different subjects was used. To predict cytomegalovirus infection status, the study combined high-throughput TCR immunosequencing, statistical association of individual TCRs with disease status, and machine learning. In a later analysis, previously published TCR beta repertoires from 600 to 850 donors were re-analyzed and high-resolution HLA genotyping was added so that TCR occurrence patterns could be studied. Rather than drawing on any new phenotypic data, the later analysis identified candidate immune exposures from TCR beta sequences and the way those sequences occurred across donors. To decide whether each TCR beta V gene segment behaved as functional or pseudogenic, an earlier analysis of approximately 590 of the donors relied on high-throughput TCR beta sequencing. Donor age, sex, ethnicity and CMV serostatus were compiled together with the repertoire data. A later genetic analysis took genome-wide SNP genotypes for 398 of the 666 donors and used that subset as a discovery cohort. Every repertoire in the discovery cohort had been generated on one and the same sequencing platform. Class I and class II HLA loci were covered by the typing at four-digit resolution. The number of typed donors differed by locus: about 629-640 for A, B, C, DRB1 and DQB1; approximately 520 for DQA1; 606 for DPA1; and 450 to 480 for DPB1. Roughly five DR-DQ haplotypes were handled as single units for association and clustering, since linkage in the cohort was strong. Across 398 genotyped donors of the cohort, an average of about 240,000 unique TCR beta nucleotide sequences per donor were sequenced, and about a sixth of those sequences were non-productive.

The cohort comprised fewer than 750 healthy bone marrow donors. At the time of sampling, every cohort member was nominally healthy, though immune exposures that went unrecorded were likely present. The donor tested CMV seronegative, placing the donor among the 350 or so seronegative members of the cohort. A peripheral blood sample was provided by each donor, and peripheral blood mononuclear cells were used for TCR beta sequencing. The Qiagen DNeasy Blood Extraction Kit was used to extract genomic DNA from the blood cell samples. The germline V gene encodes CDR1 SQVTM and CDR2 ANQGSEA. Measured from the cysteine to the phenylalanine, the CDR3 is 14 residues long. The only DNA kept is the CDR3, 42 bases in frame from the first base. A distance of 24 bases separates the germline ends of V and J, which lose 7 bases and 9 bases respectively. The study at large found these results: Only TCR beta chains were sequenced in this cohort, and the absence of alpha or paired-chain data limited detectable features. A later analysis found that most CMV-associated TCR beta chains appeared HLA-restricted, with HLA associations seemingly driven largely by CMV exposure. In a later analysis, HLA-associated TCR beta chains showed more clonal expansion and lower generation probabilities than non-associated chains that were equally common. When HLA alleles, especially DR and DQ, strongly co-occurred, attributing TCR associations to individual alleles was difficult. In a later genetic analysis, fewer N-insertions in productive TCRs were reported among donors in an Asian-associated ancestry cluster than the roughly 700-donor mean. The authors suggested that the approach could potentially be generalized to other disease states and immunological phenotypes. Linkage disequilibrium might explain the correlated functional status among segregating V segments, but an unknown experimental factor could not be excluded. Several of the top co-occurrence clusters appeared to be linked to parvovirus B19, influenza, CMV and Epstein-Barr virus, according to a later analysis. A cluster of highly shared sequence variants was judged likely to represent a technical artifact of the sequencing pipeline. The earlier analysis of about 600 of the donors excluded some 15 rarely observed V segments, including chromosome 9 orphons, because counts were too low. The study listed over 150 TCR beta chains as associated with cytomegalovirus. Sequencing depth was assumed to be roughly uniform across donors in the presence/absence analyses, though that assumption may not hold. In vitro tests confirmed that three of the cytomegalovirus-associated TCR beta chains recognize cytomegalovirus antigens. A further reported finding was that TCR beta sequences accurately predicted the HLA-A and HLA-B alleles for most subjects in the first cohort. Most TCR sequences were seen in very few donors, while some public TCRs were found in many individuals. CMV serostatus was the only immune exposure information available for the cohort. At a false discovery rate of 0.05, a later analysis linked about 16,000 TCR beta sequences to specific HLA alleles. Some IMGT-functional V segments, including TRBV6-2 and TRBV6-3, could not be distinguished by the 87-base-pair reads and were therefore excluded. An association between a missense DCLRE1C variant and V-gene and J-gene trimming of TCR beta chains was found in a later genetic analysis and replicated in an independent cohort. Because HLA typing was unavailable for some donors at each locus, only the typed subset was used in association tests. In a later analysis, the rate of TCR association differed among HLA loci, with DRB1 alleles having the most associated TCRs and HLA-C alleles having the fewest. An earlier analysis of around 540 of the donors showed that most TCR beta V segments appeared in productive rearrangements either about 87% or about 30% of the time, which broadly matched IMGT annotations. Cytomegalovirus status was reported to be diagnosed by the classifier with high specificity and sensitivity in both the original and validation cohorts.

Note on this clone: What antigen it recognizes has not been identified. One base away there is no much larger clone; base qualities are not given.

The library was generated by the immunoSEQ multiplex PCR assay. For the multiplex PCR, a mixture combining 60 forward primers for TCR Vbeta segments and 13 reverse primers for TCR Jbeta segments was used. A multiplex PCR assay on genomic DNA amplified the CDR3 region of rearranged TCR beta genes. The Illumina HiSeq System was used to sequence the amplified TCR beta libraries as 87-base-pair reads. Regarding the original processing steps: In a later analysis, approximately 74 million unique TCR beta chains were counted across the roughly 670 repertoires, and roughly 9.9 million of these chains were shared by at least two donors. To remove PCR and sequencing errors, raw reads were error-corrected and collapsed into unique sequences using a nearest-neighbor algorithm that merged closely related sequences. Alignment of CDR3 sequences to IMGT reference sequences was used to assign V, D and J gene segments. For a sequence to be retained, at least a six-nucleotide match to both a V gene segment and a J gene segment was required. A rearrangement was called productive if the CDR3 had no stop codons and remained in frame with V and J, and every other rearrangement was called non-productive. CDR3 was defined by IMGT convention, running from the second conserved V-encoded cysteine to the conserved J-encoded phenylalanine. Sequences without an unambiguous match to a single V gene segment were excluded from the earlier analysis of approximately 560 of the donors. In an earlier analysis of 587 of the donors, a V segment was called functional when productive rearrangements were above 56.7%, and segregating when the standard deviation between donors exceeded 5%. A statistical classification framework was built to diagnose cytomegalovirus status from the catalog of TCR beta chain sequences. V and J gene assignment, in a later analysis, came from comparing TCR nucleotide sequences with IMGT/GENE-DB human TR gene sequences. Using the TCRdist pipeline, a later analysis assigned CDR3 sequences along with most-parsimonious VDJ recombination scenarios. A later analysis defined each TCR beta chain by its CDR3 amino acid sequence plus V-gene family, and excluded reads lacking a unique V-gene family. In a later analysis, around 650 highly shared, low-generation-probability nucleotide sequences were removed to address suspected cross-contamination and a sequencing artifact. For each public chain, a later analysis derived a clonal expansion index from normalized ranks of inferred template counts within each repertoire. In a later analysis, generation probabilities were computed using a VDJ recombination model fitted to out-of-frame rearrangements, and the results were checked against IGoR. In a later analysis, TCR-TCR, TCR-HLA and TCR-CMV co-occurrence was scored with hypergeometric tests, and a repertoire-size bias correction was applied to TCR pairs. In a later analysis, false discovery rates were estimated by permuting HLA or CMV assignments 20 times. In a later analysis, co-occurring TCRs were grouped using DBSCAN, with TCRdist sequence similarity added in when clustering inside HLA-allele-positive subsets. For co-occurrence clustering, repertoires with fewer than 30,000 or more than 120,000 public chains were excluded, along with four or five repertoires with anomalous nucleotide sharing. TCRdb mirrors the immuneACCESS table, restricted to in-frame sequences. Some clones are absent from its copies; in checked studies, under half trace to an unresolved V gene, and the reason for the others is unknown. The V and J calls and the clone size are those of that table, but D and trimming were determined from the DNA. Across this sample there are 100,000 to 150,000 clones, with around 80% seen only once. 1.5% of the sample is in the top ten clones.

This receptor was identified in a woman aged 18-29 years in good health and CMV-seronegative. Sequencing was performed on PBMCs. The rearrangement combines TRBV29-1 with TRBJ1-1; the D gene is perhaps TRBD1, on 5 matching bases. The DNA reads TGCAGCGGGAAAGAAACAGGTTACTTCCCTCAAGCTTTCTTT. Its product reads: CSGKETGYFPQAFF. The reference TRBV29-1 and TRBJ1-1 proteins fill in what lies around the CDR3, so the full variable domain reads SAVISQKPSRDICQRGTSLTIQCQVDSQVTMMFWYRQQPGQSLTLIATANQGSEATYESGFVIDKFPISRPNLTFSTLTVSNMSPEDSSIYLCSGKETGYFPQAFFGQGTRLTVV.